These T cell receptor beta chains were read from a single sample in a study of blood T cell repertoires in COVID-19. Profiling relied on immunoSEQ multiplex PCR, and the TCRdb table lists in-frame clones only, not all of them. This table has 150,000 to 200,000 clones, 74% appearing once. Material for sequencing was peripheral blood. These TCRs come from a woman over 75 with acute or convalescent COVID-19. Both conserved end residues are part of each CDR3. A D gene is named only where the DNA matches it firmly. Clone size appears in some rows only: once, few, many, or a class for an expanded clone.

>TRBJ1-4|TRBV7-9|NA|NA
CASSDIWAVGEKLFF
TGTGCCAGCAGCGATATTTGGGCCGTTGGAGAAAAACTGTTTTTT
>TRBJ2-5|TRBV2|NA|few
CASSYQETQYF
TGTGCCAGCAGTTATCAAGAGACCCAGTACTTC
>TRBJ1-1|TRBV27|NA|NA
CASSFSGVGNTEAFF
TGTGCCAGCAGTTTTTCGGGGGTGGGGAACACTGAAGCTTTCTTT
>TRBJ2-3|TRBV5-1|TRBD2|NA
CASSLAGTTDTQYF
TGCGCCAGCAGCCTAGCGGGAACGACAGATACGCAGTATTTT
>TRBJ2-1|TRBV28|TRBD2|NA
CASSRLAGEPEQFF
TGTGCCAGCAGTCGACTAGCGGGAGAACCTGAGCAGTTCTTC
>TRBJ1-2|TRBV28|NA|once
CASISGGGGYTF
TGTGCCAGCATAAGCGGGGGCGGCGGCTACACCTTC
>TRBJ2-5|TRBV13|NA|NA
CASSLGTVQETQYF
TGTGCCAGCAGCTTAGGGACAGTTCAAGAGACCCAGTACTTC
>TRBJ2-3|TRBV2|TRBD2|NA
CASRETSSTDTQYF
TGTGCCAGCAGAGAGACTAGCTCCACAGATACGCAGTATTTT
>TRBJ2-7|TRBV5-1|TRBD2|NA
CASSDGTTSAYEQYF
TGCGCCAGCTCCGACGGGACTACTAGTGCCTACGAGCAGTACTTC
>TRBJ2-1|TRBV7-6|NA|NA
CASSLERTSSYNEQFF
TGTGCCAGCAGCCTAGAGCGTACAAGCTCCTACAATGAGCAGTTCTTC
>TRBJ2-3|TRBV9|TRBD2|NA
CASSVGLAGADTQYF
TGTGCCAGCAGCGTAGGACTAGCGGGGGCAGATACGCAGTATTTT
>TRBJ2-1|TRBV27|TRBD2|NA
CATQTSTNEQFF
TGTGCCACCCAGACTAGCACTAATGAGCAGTTCTTC
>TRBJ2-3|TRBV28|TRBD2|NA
CASSFAGGGRDTQYF
TGTGCCAGCAGTTTCGCTGGAGGCGGGAGGGATACGCAGTATTTT
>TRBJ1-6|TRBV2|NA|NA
CASNSGNSPLHF
TGTGCCAGCAATTCCGGGAATTCACCCCTCCACTTT